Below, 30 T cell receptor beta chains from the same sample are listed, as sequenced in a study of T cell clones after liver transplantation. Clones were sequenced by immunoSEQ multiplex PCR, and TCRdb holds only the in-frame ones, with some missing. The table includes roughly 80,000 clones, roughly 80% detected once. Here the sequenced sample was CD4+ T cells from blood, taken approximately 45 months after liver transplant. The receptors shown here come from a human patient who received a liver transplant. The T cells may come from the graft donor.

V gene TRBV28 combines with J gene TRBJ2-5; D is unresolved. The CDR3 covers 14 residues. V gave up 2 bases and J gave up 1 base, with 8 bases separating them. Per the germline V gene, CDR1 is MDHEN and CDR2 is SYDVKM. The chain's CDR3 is CASSLGRTQETQYF. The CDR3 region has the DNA TGTGCCAGCAGTTTAGGCAGAACCCAAGAGACCCAGTACTTC.

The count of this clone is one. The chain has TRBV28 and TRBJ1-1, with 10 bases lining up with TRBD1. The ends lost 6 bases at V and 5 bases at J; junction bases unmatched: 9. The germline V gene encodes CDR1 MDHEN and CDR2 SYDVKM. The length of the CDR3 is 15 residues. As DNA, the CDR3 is TGTGCCAGCAGCCTAAGACAGGGGGCTCGGACTGAAGCTTTCTTT. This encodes CASSLRQGARTEAFF.

CDR3 sequence (DNA): TGTGCCAGCAGTATACGGGACAGGGAAGAAGCTTTCTTT. Translating gives CASSIRDREEAFF. The rearrangement links TRBV6-1 to TRBJ1-1, with 9 nucleotides matching TRBD1. Germline values: CDR1 MNHNS, CDR2 SASEGT. Trimming at V came to 5 bases and at J to 8 bases, leaving 6 bases not matched to a gene. CDR3 length: 13 amino acids.

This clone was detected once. CDR3 amino acids: CASSTRAGGPTDTQYF. In DNA form, the CDR3 reads TGTGCCAGCTCAACAAGAGCGGGAGGGCCGACAGATACGCAGTATTTT. V usage is TRBV18 and J usage is TRBJ2-3, with 10 bases lining up with TRBD2. The CDR3 covers 16 residues. The germline V gene encodes CDR1 KGHSH and CDR2 LQKENI. J was trimmed by 3 bases and V by 5 bases; bases with no gene match: 8.

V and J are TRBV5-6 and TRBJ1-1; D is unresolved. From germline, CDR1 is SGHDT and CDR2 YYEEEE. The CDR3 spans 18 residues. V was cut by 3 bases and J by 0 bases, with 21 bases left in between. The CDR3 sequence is CASSSLDNPGKMNTEAFF. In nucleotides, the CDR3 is TGTGCCAGCAGCTCTCTCGACAATCCGGGGAAGATGAACACTGAAGCTTTCTTT.

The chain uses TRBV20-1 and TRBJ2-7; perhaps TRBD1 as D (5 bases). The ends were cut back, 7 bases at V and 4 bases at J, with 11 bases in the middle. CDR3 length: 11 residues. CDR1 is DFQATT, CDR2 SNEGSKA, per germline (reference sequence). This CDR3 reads CSGAGRYEQYF. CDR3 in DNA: TGCAGTGGGGCAGGGCGATACGAGCAGTACTTC.

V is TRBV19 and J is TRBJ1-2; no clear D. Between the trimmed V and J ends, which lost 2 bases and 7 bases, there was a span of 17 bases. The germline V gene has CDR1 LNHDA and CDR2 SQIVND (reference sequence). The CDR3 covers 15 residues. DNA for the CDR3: TGTGCCAGTAGTATAAGGCGGCAACTTACGCGTGGCTACACCTTC. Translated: CASSIRRQLTRGYTF.

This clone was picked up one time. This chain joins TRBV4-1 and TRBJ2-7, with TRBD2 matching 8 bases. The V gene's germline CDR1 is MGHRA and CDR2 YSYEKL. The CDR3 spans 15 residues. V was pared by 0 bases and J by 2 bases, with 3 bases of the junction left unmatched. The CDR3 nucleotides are TGCGCCAGCAGCCAAGAACTAGCGGTCCCCTACGAGCAGTACTTC. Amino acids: CASSQELAVPYEQYF.

The CDR3 bases are TGTGCCAGCAGTTCACCGGGACTAGCTGCTGAGCAGTTCTTC. Translation gives CASSSPGLAAEQFF. The gene calls are TRBV28 and TRBJ2-1, with 9 bases aligning to TRBD2. The V segment lost 4 bases and the J segment 9 bases; nucleotides outside the gene matches: 7. The CDR3 has 14 amino acids. Germline CDR1 reads MDHEN; CDR2 reads SYDVKM.

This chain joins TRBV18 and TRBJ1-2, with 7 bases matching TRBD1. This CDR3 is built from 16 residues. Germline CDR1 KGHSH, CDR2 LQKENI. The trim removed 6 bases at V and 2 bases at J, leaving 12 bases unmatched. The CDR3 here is CASSQDRAFSNYGYTF. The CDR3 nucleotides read TGTGCCAGCTCGCAAGACAGGGCTTTTTCGAACTATGGCTACACCTTC.

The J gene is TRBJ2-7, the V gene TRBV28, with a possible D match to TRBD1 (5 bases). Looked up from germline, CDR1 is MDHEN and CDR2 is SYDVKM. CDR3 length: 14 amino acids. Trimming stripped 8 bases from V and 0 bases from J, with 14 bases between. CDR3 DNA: TGTGCCAGCGTGGGGCAGCTTTCCTCCTACGAGCAGTACTTC. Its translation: CASVGQLSSYEQYF.

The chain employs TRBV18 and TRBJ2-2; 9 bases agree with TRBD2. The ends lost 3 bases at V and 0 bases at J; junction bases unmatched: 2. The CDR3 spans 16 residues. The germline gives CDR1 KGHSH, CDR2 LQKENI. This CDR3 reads CASSPRLAANTGELFF. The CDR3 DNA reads TGTGCCAGCTCACCTAGACTAGCGGCGAACACCGGGGAGCTGTTTTTT.

The CDR3 bases are TGTGCCAGTAGTAACCCCGGGGACGCCGACCGCTCCTACGAGCAGTACTTC. Residues: CASSNPGDADRSYEQYF. V is TRBV19 and J is TRBJ2-7; D possibly uses TRBD1 or TRBD2 (5 bases each). The CDR3 has 17 amino acids. The V end was cut by 4 bases, the J end by 0 bases, with 19 bases between. Germline lookup yields CDR1 LNHDA and CDR2 SQIVND (reference sequence).

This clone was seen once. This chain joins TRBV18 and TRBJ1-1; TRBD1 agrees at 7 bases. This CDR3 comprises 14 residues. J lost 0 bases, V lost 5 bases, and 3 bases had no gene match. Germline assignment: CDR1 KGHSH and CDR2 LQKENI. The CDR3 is CASSSGQLNTEAFF. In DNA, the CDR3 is TGTGCCAGCTCATCGGGACAGCTGAACACTGAAGCTTTCTTT. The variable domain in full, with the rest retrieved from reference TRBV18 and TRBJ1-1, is NAGVMQNPRHLVRRRGQEARLRCSPMKGHSHVYWYRQLPEEGLKFMVYLQKENIIDESGMPKERFSAEFPKEGPSILRIQQVVRGDSAAYFCASSSGQLNTEAFFGQGTRLTVV.

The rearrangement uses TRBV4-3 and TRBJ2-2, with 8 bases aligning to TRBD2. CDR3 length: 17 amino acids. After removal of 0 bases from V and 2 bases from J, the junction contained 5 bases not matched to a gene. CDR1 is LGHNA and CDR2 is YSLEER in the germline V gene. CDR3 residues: CASSQDEAGGNTGELFF. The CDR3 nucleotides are TGCGCCAGCAGCCAAGATGAGGCGGGGGGAAACACCGGGGAGCTGTTTTTT.

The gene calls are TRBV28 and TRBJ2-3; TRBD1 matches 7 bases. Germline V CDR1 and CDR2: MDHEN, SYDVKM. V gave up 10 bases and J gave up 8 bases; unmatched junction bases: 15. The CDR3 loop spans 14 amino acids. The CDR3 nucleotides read TGTGCCACCATAAGACAGGGTTCAAGTGGTACGCAGTATTTT. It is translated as CATIRQGSSGTQYF.

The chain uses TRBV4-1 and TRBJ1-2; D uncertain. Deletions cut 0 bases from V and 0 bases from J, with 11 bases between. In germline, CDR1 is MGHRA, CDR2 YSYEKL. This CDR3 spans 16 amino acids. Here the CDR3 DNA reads TGCGCCAGCAGCCAAGAAGATCACAGAGCTAACTATGGCTACACCTTC. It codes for CASSQEDHRANYGYTF.

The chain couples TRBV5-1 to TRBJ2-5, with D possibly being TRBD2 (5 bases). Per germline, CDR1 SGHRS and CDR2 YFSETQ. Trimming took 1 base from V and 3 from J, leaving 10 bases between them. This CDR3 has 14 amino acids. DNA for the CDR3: TGCGCCAGCAGCTTGACTCGGCGGGAAGAGACCCAGTACTTC. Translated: CASSLTRREETQYF.

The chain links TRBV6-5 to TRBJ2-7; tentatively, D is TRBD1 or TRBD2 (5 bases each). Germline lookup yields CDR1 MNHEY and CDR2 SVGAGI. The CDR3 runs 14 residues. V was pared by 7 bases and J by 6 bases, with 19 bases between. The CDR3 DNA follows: TGTGCCAGCACCCCGAGGCAGGGAGTAACCGAGCAGTACTTC. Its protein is CASTPRQGVTEQYF.

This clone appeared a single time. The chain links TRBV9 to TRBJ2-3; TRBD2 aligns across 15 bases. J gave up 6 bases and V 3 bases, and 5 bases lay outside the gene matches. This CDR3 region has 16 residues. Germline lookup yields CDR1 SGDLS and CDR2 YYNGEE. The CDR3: CASSGLGLAGGDTQYF. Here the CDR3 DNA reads TGTGCCAGCAGCGGCCTCGGACTAGCGGGAGGGGATACGCAGTATTTT.

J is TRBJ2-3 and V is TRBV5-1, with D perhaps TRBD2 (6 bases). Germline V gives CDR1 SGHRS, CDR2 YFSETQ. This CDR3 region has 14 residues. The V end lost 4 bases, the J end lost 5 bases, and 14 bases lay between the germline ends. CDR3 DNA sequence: TGCGCCAGCAGCCCCGGACTAAGAGAAGATACGCAGTATTTT. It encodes CASSPGLREDTQYF. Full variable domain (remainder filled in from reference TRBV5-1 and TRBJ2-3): KAGVTQTPRYLIKTRGQQVTLSCSPISGHRSVSWYQQTPGQGLQFLFEYFSETQRNKGNFPGRFSGRQFSNSRSEMNVSTLELGDSALYLCASSPGLREDTQYFGPGTRLTVL.

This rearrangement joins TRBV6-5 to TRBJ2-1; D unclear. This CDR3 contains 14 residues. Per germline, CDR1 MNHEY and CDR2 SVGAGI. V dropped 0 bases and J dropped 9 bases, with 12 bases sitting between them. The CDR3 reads CASSYSLGFSEQFF. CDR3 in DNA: TGTGCCAGCAGTTACTCGCTGGGGTTCAGTGAGCAGTTCTTC.

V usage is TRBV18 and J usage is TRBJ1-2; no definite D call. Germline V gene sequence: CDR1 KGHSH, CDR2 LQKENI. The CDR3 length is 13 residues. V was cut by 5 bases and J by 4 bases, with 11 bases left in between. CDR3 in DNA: TGTGCCAGCTCAGGCCTTACTGGCTATGGCTACACCTTC. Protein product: CASSGLTGYGYTF.

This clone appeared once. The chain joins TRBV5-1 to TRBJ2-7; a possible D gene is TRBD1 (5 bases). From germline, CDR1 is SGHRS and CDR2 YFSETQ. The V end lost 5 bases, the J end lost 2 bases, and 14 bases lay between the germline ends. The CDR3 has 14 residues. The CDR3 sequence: CASRTTGSPYEQYF. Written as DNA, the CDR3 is TGCGCCAGCAGAACCACAGGCTCTCCCTACGAGCAGTACTTC.

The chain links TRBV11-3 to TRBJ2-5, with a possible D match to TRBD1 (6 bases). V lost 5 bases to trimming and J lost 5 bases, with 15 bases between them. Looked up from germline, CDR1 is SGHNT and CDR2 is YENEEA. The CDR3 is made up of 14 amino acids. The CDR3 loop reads CASSPQGYPETQYF. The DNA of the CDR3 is TGTGCCAGCAGCCCGCAGGGGTACCCGGAGACCCAGTACTTC.

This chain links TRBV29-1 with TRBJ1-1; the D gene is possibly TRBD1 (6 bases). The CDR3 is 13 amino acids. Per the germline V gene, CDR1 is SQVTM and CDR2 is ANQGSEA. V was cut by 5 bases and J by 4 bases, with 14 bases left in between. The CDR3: CSVLKGGSTEAFF. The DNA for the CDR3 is TGCAGCGTTCTTAAGGGGGGTAGCACTGAAGCTTTCTTT.

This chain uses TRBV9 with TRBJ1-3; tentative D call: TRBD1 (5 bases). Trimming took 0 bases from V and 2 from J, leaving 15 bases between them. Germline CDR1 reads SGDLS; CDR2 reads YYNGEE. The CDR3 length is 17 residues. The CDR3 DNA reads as TGTGCCAGCAGCGTAGGGTCTAGCGGGGGAGCTGGAAACACCATATATTTT. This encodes CASSVGSSGGAGNTIYF.

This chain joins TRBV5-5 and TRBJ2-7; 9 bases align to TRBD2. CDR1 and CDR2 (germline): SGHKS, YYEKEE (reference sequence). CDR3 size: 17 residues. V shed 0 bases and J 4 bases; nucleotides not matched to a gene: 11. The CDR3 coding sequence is TGTGCCAGCAGCTTGGAATCAAGCGGGAGGTTTACGTACGAGCAGTACTTC. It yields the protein CASSLESSGRFTYEQYF. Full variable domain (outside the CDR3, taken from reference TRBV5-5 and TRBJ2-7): DAGVTQSPTHLIKTRGQQVTLRCSPISGHKSVSWYQQVLGQGPQFIFQYYEKEERGRGNFPDRFSARQFPNYSSELNVNALLLGDSALYLCASSLESSGRFTYEQYFGPGTRLTVT.

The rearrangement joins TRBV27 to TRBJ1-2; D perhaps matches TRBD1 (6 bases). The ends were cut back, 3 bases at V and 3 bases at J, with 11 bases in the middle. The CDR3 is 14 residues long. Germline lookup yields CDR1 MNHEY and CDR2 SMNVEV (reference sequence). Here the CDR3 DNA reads TGTGCCAGCAGTTTTTCACAGGGCCACTATGGCTACACCTTC. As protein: CASSFSQGHYGYTF.

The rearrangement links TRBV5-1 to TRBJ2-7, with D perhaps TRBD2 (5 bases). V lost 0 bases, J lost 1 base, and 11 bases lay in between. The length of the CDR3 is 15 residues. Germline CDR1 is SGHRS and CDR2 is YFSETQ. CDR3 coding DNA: TGCGCCAGCAGCTTGGATCGGGGTTCGTCCTACGAGCAGTACTTC. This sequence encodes CASSLDRGSSYEQYF.